This TCR beta chain was sequenced in a study of T-cell reconstitution after alpha-beta-depleted transplantation in children. It was with unique molecular identifiers that the TCRbeta library was prepared. Using its own MiXCR run on the PCR reads, TCRdb lists one record per CDR3 protein. The sample holds a few hundred thousand distinct CDR3 sequences, approximately 13% seen once. Germline lookup yields CDR1 SGHTA and CDR2 FQGNSA. The ends were cut back, 5 bases at V and 4 bases at J, with 12 bases in the middle. This CDR3 contains 14 residues. The TCR was taken from a human donor who donated a stem cell graft to a child with combined immunodeficiency. The sample in question was PBMCs from the stem cell graft donor, obtained from the stem cell graft. This chain uses TRBV7-2 with TRBJ1-5; D is unresolved. The CDR3 protein is CASSPDWINQPQHF. The CDR3 bases are TGTGCCAGCAGCCCCGACTGGATTAATCAGCCCCAGCATTTT.